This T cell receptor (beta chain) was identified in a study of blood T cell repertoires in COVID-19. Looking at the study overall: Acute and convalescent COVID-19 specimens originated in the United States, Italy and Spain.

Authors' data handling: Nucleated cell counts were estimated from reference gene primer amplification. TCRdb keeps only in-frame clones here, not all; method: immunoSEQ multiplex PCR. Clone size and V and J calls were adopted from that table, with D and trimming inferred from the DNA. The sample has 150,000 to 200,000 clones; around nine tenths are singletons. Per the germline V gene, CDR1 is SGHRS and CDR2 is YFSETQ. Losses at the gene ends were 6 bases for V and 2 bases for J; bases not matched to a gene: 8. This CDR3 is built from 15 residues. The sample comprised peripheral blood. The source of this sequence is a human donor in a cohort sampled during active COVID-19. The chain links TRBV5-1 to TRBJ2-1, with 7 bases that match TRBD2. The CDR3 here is CASNLGGGPYNEQFF. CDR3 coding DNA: TGCGCCAGCAATCTGGGGGGAGGGCCCTACAATGAGCAGTTCTTC.